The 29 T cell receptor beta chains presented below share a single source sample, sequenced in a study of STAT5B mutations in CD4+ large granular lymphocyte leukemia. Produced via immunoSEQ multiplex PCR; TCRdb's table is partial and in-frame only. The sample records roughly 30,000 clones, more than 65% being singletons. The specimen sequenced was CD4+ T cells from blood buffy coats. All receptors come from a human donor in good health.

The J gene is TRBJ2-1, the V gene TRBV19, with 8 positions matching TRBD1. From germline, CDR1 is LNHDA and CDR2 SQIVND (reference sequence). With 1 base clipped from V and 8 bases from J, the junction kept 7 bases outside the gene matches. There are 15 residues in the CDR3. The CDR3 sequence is CASSIVARGQDEQFF. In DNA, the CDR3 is TGTGCCAGTAGTATAGTGGCCAGGGGGCAGGATGAGCAGTTCTTC.

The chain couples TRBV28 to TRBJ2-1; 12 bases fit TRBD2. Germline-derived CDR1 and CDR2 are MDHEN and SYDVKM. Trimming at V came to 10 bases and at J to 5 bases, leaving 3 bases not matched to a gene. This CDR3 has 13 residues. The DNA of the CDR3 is TGTGCCATCGGACTAGCGGGGCACAATGAGCAGTTCTTC. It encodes CAIGLAGHNEQFF.

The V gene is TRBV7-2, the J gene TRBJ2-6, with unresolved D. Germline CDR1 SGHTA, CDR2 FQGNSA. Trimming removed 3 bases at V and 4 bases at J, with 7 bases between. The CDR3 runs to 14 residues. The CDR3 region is CASSLGIGANVLTF. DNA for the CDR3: TGTGCCAGCAGCTTGGGCATCGGGGCCAACGTCCTGACTTTC.

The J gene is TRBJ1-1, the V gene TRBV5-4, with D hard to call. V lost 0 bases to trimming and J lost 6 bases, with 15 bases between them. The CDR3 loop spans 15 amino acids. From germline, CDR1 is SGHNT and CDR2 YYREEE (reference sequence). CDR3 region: CASSLGGRFLAEAFF. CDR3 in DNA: TGTGCCAGCAGCTTGGGGGGAAGATTTCTCGCTGAAGCTTTCTTT.

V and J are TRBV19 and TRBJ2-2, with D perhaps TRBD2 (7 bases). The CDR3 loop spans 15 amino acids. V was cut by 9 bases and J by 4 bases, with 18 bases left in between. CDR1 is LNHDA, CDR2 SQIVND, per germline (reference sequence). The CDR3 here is CASTNGGPGTGELFF. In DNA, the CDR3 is TGTGCCAGCACTAACGGGGGGCCGGGCACCGGGGAGCTGTTTTTT.

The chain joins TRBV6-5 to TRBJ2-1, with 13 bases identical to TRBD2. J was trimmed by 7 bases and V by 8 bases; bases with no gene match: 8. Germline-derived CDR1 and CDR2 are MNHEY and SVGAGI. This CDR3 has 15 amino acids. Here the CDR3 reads CASYPTSGGGNEQFF. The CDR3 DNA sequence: TGTGCCAGCTACCCTACTAGCGGGGGGGGGAATGAGCAGTTCTTC.

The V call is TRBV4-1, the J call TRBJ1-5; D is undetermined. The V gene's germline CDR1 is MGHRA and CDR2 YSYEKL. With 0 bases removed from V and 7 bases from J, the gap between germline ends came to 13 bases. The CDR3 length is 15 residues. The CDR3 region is CASSQEDFGWQPQHF. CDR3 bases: TGCGCCAGCAGCCAAGAGGATTTCGGCTGGCAGCCCCAGCATTTT.

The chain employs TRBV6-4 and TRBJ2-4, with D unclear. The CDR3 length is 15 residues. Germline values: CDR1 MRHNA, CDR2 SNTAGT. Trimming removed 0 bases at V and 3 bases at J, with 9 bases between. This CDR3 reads CASSDSSVGKNIQYF. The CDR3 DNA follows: TGTGCCAGCAGTGACTCCTCAGTCGGCAAAAACATTCAGTACTTC.

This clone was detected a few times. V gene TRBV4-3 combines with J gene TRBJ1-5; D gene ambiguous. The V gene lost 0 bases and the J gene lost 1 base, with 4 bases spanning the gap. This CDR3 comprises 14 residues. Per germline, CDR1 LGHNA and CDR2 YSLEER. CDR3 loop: CASSQEPSNQPQHF. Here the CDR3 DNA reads TGCGCCAGCAGCCAAGAGCCGAGCAATCAGCCCCAGCATTTT.

The CDR3 nucleotides are TGTGCCAGCAGCGTAAGGACAGGGGCCACTGAAGCTTTCTTT. Protein sequence: CASSVRTGATEAFF. The chain combines TRBV9 with TRBJ1-1; 9 bases are shared with TRBD1. The CDR3 consists of 14 residues. Germline trimming cut 1 base from V and 4 bases from J; bases unmatched to any gene: 2. Germline CDR1 and CDR2: SGDLS and YYNGEE.

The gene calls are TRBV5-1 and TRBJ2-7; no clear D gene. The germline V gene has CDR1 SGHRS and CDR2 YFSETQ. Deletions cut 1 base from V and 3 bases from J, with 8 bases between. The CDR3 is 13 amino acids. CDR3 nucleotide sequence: TGCGCCAGCAGCTTGCAGCCGGGCTACGAGCAGTACGTC. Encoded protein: CASSLQPGYEQYV.

DNA for the CDR3: TGTGCCAGCTCCCCTTCTAGCGGGGGGGCGACAGATACGCAGTATTTT. It codes for CASSPSSGGATDTQYF. This chain connects TRBV18 to TRBJ2-3; 12 bases are a match to TRBD2. CDR1 is KGHSH and CDR2 is LQKENI in the germline V gene. V lost 6 bases to trimming and J lost 3 bases; unmatched junction nucleotides: 7. CDR3 length: 16 amino acids.

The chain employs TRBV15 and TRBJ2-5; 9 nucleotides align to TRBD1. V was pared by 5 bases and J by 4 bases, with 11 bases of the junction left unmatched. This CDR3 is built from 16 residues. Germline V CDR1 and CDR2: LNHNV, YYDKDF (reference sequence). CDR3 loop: CATSLPSGQGIETQYF. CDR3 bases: TGTGCCACCAGCCTCCCCTCCGGACAGGGGATAGAGACCCAGTACTTC.

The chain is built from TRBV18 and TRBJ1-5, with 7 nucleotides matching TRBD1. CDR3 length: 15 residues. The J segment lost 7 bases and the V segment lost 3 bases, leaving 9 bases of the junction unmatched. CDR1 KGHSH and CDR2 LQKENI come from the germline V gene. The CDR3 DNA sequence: TGTGCCAGCTCACCCTCGGGACAGTTATACCAGCCCCAGCATTTT. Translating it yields CASSPSGQLYQPQHF.

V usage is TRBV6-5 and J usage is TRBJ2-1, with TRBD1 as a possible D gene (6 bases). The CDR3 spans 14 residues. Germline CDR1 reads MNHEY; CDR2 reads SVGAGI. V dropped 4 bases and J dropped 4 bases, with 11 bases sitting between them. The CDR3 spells CASSSVGGYNEQFF. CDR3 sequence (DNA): TGTGCCAGCAGTTCCGTAGGGGGATACAATGAGCAGTTCTTC.

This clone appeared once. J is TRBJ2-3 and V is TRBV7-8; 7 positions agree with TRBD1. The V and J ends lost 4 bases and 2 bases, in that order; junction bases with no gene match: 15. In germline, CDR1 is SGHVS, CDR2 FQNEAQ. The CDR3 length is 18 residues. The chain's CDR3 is CASSSFPDRTDHTDTQYF. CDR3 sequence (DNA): TGTGCCAGCAGCTCATTCCCGGACAGGACAGACCACACAGATACGCAGTATTTT.

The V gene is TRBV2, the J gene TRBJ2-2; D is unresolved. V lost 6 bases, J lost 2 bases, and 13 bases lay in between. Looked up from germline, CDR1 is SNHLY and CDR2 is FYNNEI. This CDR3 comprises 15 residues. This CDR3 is CASRERSPNTGELFF. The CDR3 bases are TGTGCCAGCAGGGAGCGTAGCCCCAACACCGGGGAGCTGTTTTTT. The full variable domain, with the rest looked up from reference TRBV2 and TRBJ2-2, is EPEVTQTPSHQVTQMGQEVILRCVPISNHLYFYWYRQILGQKVEFLVSFYNNEISEKSEIFDDQFSVERPDGSNFTLKIRSTKLEDSAMYFCASRERSPNTGELFFGEGSRLTVL.

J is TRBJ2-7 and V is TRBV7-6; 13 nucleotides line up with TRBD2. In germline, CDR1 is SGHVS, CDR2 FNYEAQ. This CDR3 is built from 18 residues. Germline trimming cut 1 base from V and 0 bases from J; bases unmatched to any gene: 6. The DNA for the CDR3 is TGTGCCAGCAGCTTAGAGGAGACTAGCGGGGGGCTCTCCTACGAGCAGTACGTC. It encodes CASSLEETSGGLSYEQYV.

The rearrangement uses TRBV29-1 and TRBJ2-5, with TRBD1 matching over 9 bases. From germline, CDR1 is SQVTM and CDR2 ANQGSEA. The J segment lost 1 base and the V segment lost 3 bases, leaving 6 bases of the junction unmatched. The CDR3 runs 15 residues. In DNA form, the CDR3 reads TGCAGCGTTGAGGGGGGGACAGGGATCCAAGAGACCCAGTACTTC. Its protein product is CSVEGGTGIQETQYF.

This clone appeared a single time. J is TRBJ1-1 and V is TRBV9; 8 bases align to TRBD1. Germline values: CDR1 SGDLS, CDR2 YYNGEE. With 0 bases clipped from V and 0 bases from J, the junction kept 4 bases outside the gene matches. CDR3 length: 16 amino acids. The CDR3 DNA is TGTGCCAGCAGCGTAGGAGGACAGGGAATGAACACTGAAGCTTTCTTT. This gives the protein CASSVGGQGMNTEAFF.

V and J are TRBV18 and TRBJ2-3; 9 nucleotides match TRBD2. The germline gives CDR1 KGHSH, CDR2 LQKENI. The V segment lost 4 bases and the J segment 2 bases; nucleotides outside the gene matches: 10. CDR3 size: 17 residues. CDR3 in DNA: TGTGCCAGCTCACGACCCCCCGGGACTAGCCTCACAGATACGCAGTATTTT. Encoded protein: CASSRPPGTSLTDTQYF.

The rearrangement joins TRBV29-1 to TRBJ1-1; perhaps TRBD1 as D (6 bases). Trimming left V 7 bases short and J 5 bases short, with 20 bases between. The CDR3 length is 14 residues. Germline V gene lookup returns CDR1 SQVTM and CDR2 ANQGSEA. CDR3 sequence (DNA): TGCAGCGCTCAACAGGGACCCGGGGGGACTGAAGCTTTCTTT. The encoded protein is CSAQQGPGGTEAFF.

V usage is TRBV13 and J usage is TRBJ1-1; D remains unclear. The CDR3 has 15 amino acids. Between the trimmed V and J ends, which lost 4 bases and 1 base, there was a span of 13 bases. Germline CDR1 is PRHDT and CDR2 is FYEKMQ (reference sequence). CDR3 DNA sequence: TGTGCCAGCAGCTCAAGCGAAAAAGGGAACACTGAAGCTTTCTTT. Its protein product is CASSSSEKGNTEAFF.

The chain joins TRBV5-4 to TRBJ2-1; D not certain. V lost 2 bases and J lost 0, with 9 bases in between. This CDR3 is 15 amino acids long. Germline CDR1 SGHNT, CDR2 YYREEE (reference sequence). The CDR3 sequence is CASSFDPSSYNEQFF. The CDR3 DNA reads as TGTGCCAGCAGCTTCGACCCGAGCTCCTACAATGAGCAGTTCTTC.

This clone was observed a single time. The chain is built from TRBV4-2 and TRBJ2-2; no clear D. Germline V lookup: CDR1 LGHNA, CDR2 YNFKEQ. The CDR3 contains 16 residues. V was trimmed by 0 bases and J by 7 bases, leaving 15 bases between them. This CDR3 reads CASSQDAAGPLGELFF. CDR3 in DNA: TGTGCCAGCAGCCAAGATGCGGCAGGCCCCCTCGGGGAGCTGTTTTTT.

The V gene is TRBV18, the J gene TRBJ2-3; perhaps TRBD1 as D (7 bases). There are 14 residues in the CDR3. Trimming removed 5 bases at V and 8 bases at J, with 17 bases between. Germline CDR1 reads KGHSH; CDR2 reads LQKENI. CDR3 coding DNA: TGTGCCAGCTCATCCCAGGGGGGAGAAGGTACGCAGTATTTT. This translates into CASSSQGGEGTQYF.

In nucleotides, the CDR3 is TGTGCCAGCAATACAGGGTTCGATGGCTACACCTTC. This codes for CASNTGFDGYTF. J is TRBJ1-2 and V is TRBV6-1; tentatively, D is TRBD1 (6 bases). CDR3 length equals 12 residues. Germline V gene data show CDR1 as MNHNS and CDR2 as SASEGT. Trimming shortened V by 7 bases and J by 6 bases, and 12 bases separated the two germline ends.

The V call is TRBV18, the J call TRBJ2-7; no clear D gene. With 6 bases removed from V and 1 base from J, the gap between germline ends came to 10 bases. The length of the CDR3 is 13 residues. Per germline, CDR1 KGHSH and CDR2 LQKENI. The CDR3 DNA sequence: TGTGCCAGCTCCTCCCCGGTTTCCTACGAGCAGTACTTC. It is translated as CASSSPVSYEQYF.

The CDR3 DNA sequence: TGTGCCAGCACTCTAGGACAGGGGGAGGGTCACACTGAAGCTTTCTTT. It yields the protein CASTLGQGEGHTEAFF. The rearrangement uses TRBV7-2 and TRBJ1-1; TRBD1 matches at 10 bases. V lost 7 bases and J lost 3; bases outside the gene matches: 11. Germline-derived CDR1 and CDR2 are SGHTA and FQGNSA. The CDR3 spans 16 residues.